This TCR beta chain was recovered during a study of cytomegalovirus exposure and HLA in healthy donors. The germline CDR1 and CDR2 sequences are SNHLY and FYNNEI. The CDR3 is 15 amino acids. V was shortened by 7 bases and J by 4 bases, with 14 bases between the two germline ends. The PCR made use of 60 Vbeta and 13 Jbeta primers. Clones were sequenced by immunoSEQ multiplex PCR, and TCRdb holds only the in-frame ones, with some missing. Of about 150,000 clones detected, about 85% appear once; the ten largest clones hold approximately 2.5%. This clone was counted once. Sequences were obtained from PBMCs. The receptor was isolated from a woman between 18 and 29 years old in good health and CMV-seronegative. The chain recombines TRBV2 with TRBJ1-6, with a weak D call TRBD1 (5 bases). The CDR3 sequence is CASIGRQIYNSPLHF. The CDR3 region has the DNA TGTGCCAGCATAGGAAGACAGATATATAATTCACCCCTCCACTTT.